This T cell receptor beta chain was sequenced for a study of T cell responses to AZD1222 COVID-19 vaccine. Study-wide context: Second-dose recipients at about 4 or about 12 weeks were treated as one pooled group. Study-wide points: Of spike-specific TCRs, nearly half reportedly target regions left unmutated in variants. Only six or seven AZD1222 recipients were seropositive at baseline.

A remark on this clone: Its antigen is as yet unknown.

Only in-frame clones appear in the TCRdb table, and some are missing; sequencing was by immunoSEQ multiplex PCR. The sample holds about 140,000 clones, more than 90% seen once. The CDR3 runs 16 residues. Germline CDR1 reads SGHNT; CDR2 reads YENEEA. Deletions cut 0 bases from V and 5 bases from J, with 13 bases between. The sample in question was peripheral blood, obtained on day 0 of AZD1222 vaccination. This sequence joins TRBV11-3 and TRBJ2-2, with D possibly being TRBD1 (6 bases). The sequence was collected from an adult in good health. This CDR3 reads CASSLEPGVRTGELFF. In DNA, the CDR3 is TGTGCCAGCAGCTTAGAGCCAGGGGTCCGAACCGGGGAGCTGTTTTTT. The whole variable domain, filled in from reference TRBV11-3 and TRBJ2-2, reads EAGVVQSPRYKIIEKKQPVAFWCNPISGHNTLYWYLQNLGQGPELLIRYENEEAVDDSQLPKDRFSAERLKGVDSTLKIQPAELGDSAVYLCASSLEPGVRTGELFFGEGSRLTVL.